This TCR beta chain was retrieved from a study of blood T cell repertoires in COVID-19. The wider study: Collection of acute and convalescent COVID-19 samples took place in the United States, Italy and Spain. From T cells, B-cell-depleted T cells, or PBMCs came the material, which was cDNA or gDNA.

V shed 6 bases and J 4 bases; nucleotides not matched to a gene: 9. This CDR3 contains 15 residues. CDR1 is MDHEN, CDR2 SYDVKM, per germline. The authors' processing: Nucleated cell number was recorded as an estimate derived from reference gene primer amplification. Assay: immunoSEQ multiplex PCR; the TCRdb copy retains only in-frame clones and omits some. The V and J calls and clone size were taken over from that table, and D and trimming were inferred from the DNA. The data contain 150,000 to 200,000 clones, nearly 90% of them seen just once; the ten biggest clones take up 1.5% to 2%. Material for sequencing was peripheral blood. This receptor was identified in a man aged 18-30 years who had recovered from COVID-19. The rearrangement uses TRBV28 and TRBJ1-1; 9 bases are a match to TRBD1. As DNA, the CDR3 is TGTGCCAGCAGAAGGGGACAGGGTAGGACCACTGAAGCTTTCTTT. It is translated as CASRRGQGRTTEAFF.